What follows describes a single T cell receptor (beta chain). The target antigen is unknown. The CDR3 consists of 16 residues. Germline loops: CDR1 MNHEY, CDR2 SMNVEV (reference sequence). The V end was cut by 4 bases, the J end by 3 bases, with 19 bases between. This entry belongs to a study of T cell responses to AZD1222 COVID-19 vaccine. Overall study findings and caveats: Donors were mostly white British, more females; clonal diversity possibly underestimated.

Sequencing was performed with immunoSEQ multiplex PCR; in TCRdb, only in-frame clones are kept and a portion is missing. The sample contains 120,000 to 150,000 clones, 90% to 95% of which appear only once. The sequence was collected from an adult in good health. The rearrangement links TRBV27 to TRBJ2-7; no definite D call. This specimen was peripheral blood, taken on day 0 of MenACWY control vaccination. CDR3 protein: CASSSAKSGYRYEQYF. The CDR3 DNA reads TGTGCCAGCAGTTCCGCTAAATCAGGCTACCGCTACGAGCAGTACTTC.